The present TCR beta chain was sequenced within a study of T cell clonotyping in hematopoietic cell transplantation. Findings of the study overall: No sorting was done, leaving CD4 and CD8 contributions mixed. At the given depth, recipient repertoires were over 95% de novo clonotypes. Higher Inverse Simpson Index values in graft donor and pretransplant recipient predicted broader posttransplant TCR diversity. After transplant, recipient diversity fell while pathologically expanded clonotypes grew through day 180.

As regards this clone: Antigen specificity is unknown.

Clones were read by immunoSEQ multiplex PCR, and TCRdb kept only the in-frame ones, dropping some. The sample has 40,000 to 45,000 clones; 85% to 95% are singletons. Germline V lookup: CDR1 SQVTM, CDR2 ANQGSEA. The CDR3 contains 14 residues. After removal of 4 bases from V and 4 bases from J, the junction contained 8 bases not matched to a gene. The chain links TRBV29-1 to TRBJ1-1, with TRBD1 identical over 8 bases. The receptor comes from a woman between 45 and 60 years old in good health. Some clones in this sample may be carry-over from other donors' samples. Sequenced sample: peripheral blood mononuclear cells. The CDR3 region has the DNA TGCAGCGTTGTGGCAGGGGGCGCGGGCACTGAAGCTTTCTTT. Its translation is CSVVAGGAGTEAFF.